Below are 29 T cell receptor beta chains sequenced from a single sample in a study of blood T cell repertoires in COVID-19. Sequencing used immunoSEQ multiplex PCR; TCRdb keeps in-frame clones, though not all of them. Here the sample spans 120,000 or so clones, almost 90% being singletons. The sample taken for sequencing was peripheral blood. The receptors originated from a woman aged 60-70 years with COVID-19, enrolled during active disease.

V usage is TRBV20-1 and J usage is TRBJ2-3; D may be TRBD1 (5 bases). This CDR3 comprises 14 residues. V was cut by 3 bases and J by 3 bases, with 13 bases left in between. CDR1 is DFQATT, CDR2 SNEGSKA, per germline (reference sequence). CDR3 region: CSASLREATDTQYF. CDR3 nucleotide sequence: TGCAGTGCTAGTCTCAGGGAAGCGACAGATACGCAGTATTTT.

The chain combines TRBV21-1 with TRBJ1-2; the DNA was not compared with TRBD1, the D call given in the table. TRBV21-1 is a known pseudogene. The CDR3 contains 15 residues. The CDR3 nucleotides are TGTGCCAGCAGCATACCTGCGACAGATAACTATGGCTACACCTTC. Translating gives CASSIPATDNYGYTF.

The chain recombines TRBV2 with TRBJ1-2, with a weak D call TRBD1 (6 bases). The length of the CDR3 is 16 residues. From germline, CDR1 is SNHLY and CDR2 FYNNEI. The germline V and J ends were trimmed by 6 bases and 8 bases, with 25 bases remaining between them. CDR3 nucleotides: TGTGCCAGCAGGGACCGCCCAGGGGACATCGTAGACGGCTACACCTTC. This gives the protein CASRDRPGDIVDGYTF.

J is TRBJ1-5 and V is TRBV27; no clear D gene. Trimming took off 3 bases at V and 0 bases at J, with 6 bases between the two ends. The germline V gene has CDR1 MNHEY and CDR2 SMNVEV (reference sequence). The CDR3 covers 14 residues. CDR3 sequence (DNA): TGTGCCAGCAGTTTCAGTAATAGCAATCAGCCCCAGCATTTT. This encodes CASSFSNSNQPQHF.

The chain combines TRBV9 with TRBJ2-3; D is possibly TRBD2 (7 bases). V shed 1 base and J shed 5 bases, with 14 bases lying between them. The CDR3 is made up of 15 amino acids. The germline V gene encodes CDR1 SGDLS and CDR2 YYNGEE. This CDR3 is CASSVWGGLGDTQYF. The CDR3, as DNA: TGTGCCAGCAGCGTATGGGGGGGCCTTGGAGATACGCAGTATTTT.

The chain recombines TRBV12-3 or TRBV12-4 with TRBJ1-1; the match to TRBD1 covers 10 bases. Losses at the gene ends were 6 bases for V and 13 bases for J; bases not matched to a gene: 11. There are 13 residues in the CDR3. The CDR3 loop reads CASSPGQGFRDFF. The CDR3 bases are TGTGCCAGCAGCCCGGGACAGGGGTTTAGGGATTTCTTT.

The rearrangement joins TRBV5-1 to TRBJ2-3; 7 bases fit TRBD1. The CDR3 totals 15 residues. Germline CDR1 reads SGHRS; CDR2 reads YFSETQ. V gave up 4 bases and J gave up 2 bases; unmatched junction bases: 7. This CDR3 reads CASSGQERLTDTQYF. The CDR3 nucleotides are TGCGCCAGCAGCGGACAGGAGCGACTCACAGATACGCAGTATTTT.

In DNA form, the CDR3 reads TGTGCCAGCGTACAGGGACAGAACTCTGGAAACACCATATATTTT. Amino acid sequence: CASVQGQNSGNTIYF. This rearrangement joins TRBV18 to TRBJ1-3; 7 bases fit TRBD1. Trimming cost V 8 bases and J 0 bases; bases outside gene matches: 7. CDR3 size: 15 residues. Germline CDR1 and CDR2: KGHSH and LQKENI.

The V call is TRBV27, the J call TRBJ1-5; 7 bases are shared with TRBD1. Trimming removed 4 bases from V and 6 bases from J; junction bases left unmatched: 9. CDR3 length: 15 amino acids. CDR1 MNHEY and CDR2 SMNVEV come from the germline V gene (reference sequence). The CDR3 DNA is TGTGCCAGCAGTTCCACAGGGGCCGGCGGTCAGCCCCAGCATTTT. Translated: CASSSTGAGGQPQHF.

V is TRBV20-1 and J is TRBJ1-1, with D maybe TRBD1 (5 bases). Germline V gene data show CDR1 as DFQATT and CDR2 as SNEGSKA (reference sequence). The germline V and J ends were trimmed by 3 bases and 5 bases, with 19 bases remaining between them. CDR3 length equals 15 residues. The CDR3 DNA follows: TGCAGTGCTAGTACCCTCAGGGTTTTTGGAACTGAAGCTTTCTTT. Translating it yields CSASTLRVFGTEAFF.

This clone was detected only a few times. The chain joins TRBV2 to TRBJ1-6; tentatively, D is TRBD1 (5 bases). The CDR3 extends over 12 amino acids. V gave up 7 bases and J gave up 10 bases, with 11 bases separating them. Per germline, CDR1 SNHLY and CDR2 FYNNEI. The CDR3 DNA reads as TGTGCCAGCACAGGGTTCCGGTCACCCCTCCACTTT. This sequence encodes CASTGFRSPLHF.

The count of this clone is one. The gene calls are TRBV11-2 and TRBJ2-7, with 8 bases aligning to TRBD1. J lost 5 bases, V lost 6 bases, and 12 bases had no gene match. Germline lookup yields CDR1 SGHAT and CDR2 FQNNGV. The CDR3 is made up of 15 amino acids. For the CDR3, the DNA is TGTGCCAGCAGTCGCGCAGGGGGCGCTTTAGACGAGCAGTACTTC. Protein sequence: CASSRAGGALDEQYF.

The rearrangement uses TRBV5-1 and TRBJ2-3, with 11 bases fitting TRBD1. Germline V gene data show CDR1 as SGHRS and CDR2 as YFSETQ. The CDR3 is 16 residues long. The trim removed 2 bases at V and 0 bases at J, leaving 2 bases unmatched. The CDR3 DNA follows: TGCGCCAGCAGCTTCGGGACAGGGGGTAGCACAGATACGCAGTATTTT. Amino acids: CASSFGTGGSTDTQYF.

The rearrangement joins TRBV21-1 to TRBJ1-3; the D call TRBD1 from the table was never checked on the DNA. TRBV21-1 is designated a pseudogene. The CDR3 is 18 residues long. The CDR3: CASSKYRGCLSYRNTIYF. The DNA of the CDR3 is TGTGCCAGCAGCAAGTACAGGGGGTGTCTGTCATATAGAAACACCATATATTTT.

CDR3 in DNA: TGTGCCAGCAGCCCGGGACTCGCTAGCACAGATACGCAGTATTTT. It is translated as CASSPGLASTDTQYF. This chain links TRBV7-3 with TRBJ2-3; maybe TRBD2 (6 bases). The V end was cut by 5 bases, the J end by 0 bases, with 12 bases between. This CDR3 spans 15 amino acids. The V gene's germline CDR1 is SGHTA and CDR2 FQGTGA.

This chain links TRBV3-1 (or the pseudogene TRBV3-2) with TRBJ2-3, with 7 nucleotides matching TRBD2. Germline trimming cut 4 bases from V and 5 bases from J; bases unmatched to any gene: 12. CDR1 is LGHDT, CDR2 YNNKEL, per germline (reference sequence). This CDR3 has 16 residues. CDR3 coding DNA: TGTGCCAGCAGCCCACTCGCGGGGGTTCAGAGAGATACGCAGTATTTT. Encoded protein: CASSPLAGVQRDTQYF.

This clone came up a few times. The V gene is TRBV2, the J gene TRBJ2-2, with D maybe TRBD1 (6 bases). The germline gives CDR1 SNHLY, CDR2 FYNNEI. V dropped 5 bases and J dropped 4 bases, with 14 bases sitting between them. The CDR3 is made up of 15 amino acids. The DNA for the CDR3 is TGTGCCAGCAGTAGACAGGCCTCGGGCACCGGGGAGCTGTTTTTT. Its protein is CASSRQASGTGELFF.

This chain joins TRBV27 and TRBJ2-7, with 9 bases identical to TRBD1. V trimming: 5 bases; J trimming: 0 bases; junction bases outside the gene matches: 8. The CDR3 is 16 amino acids. Germline-derived CDR1 and CDR2 are MNHEY and SMNVEV (reference sequence). The CDR3 DNA is TGTGCCAGCAGTCTCTCCGGGACAGGGAGCTCCTACGAGCAGTACTTC. Its translation: CASSLSGTGSSYEQYF.

The rearrangement links TRBV11-3 to TRBJ2-2; D call uncertain. The V and J ends lost 3 bases and 4 bases respectively, with 3 bases between them. CDR1 SGHNT and CDR2 YENEEA come from the germline V gene. The CDR3 covers 12 residues. CDR3 sequence: CASSFSTGELFF. The DNA of the CDR3 is TGTGCCAGCAGCTTCTCCACCGGGGAGCTGTTTTTT.

V gene TRBV7-9 combines with J gene TRBJ2-7; 9 bases are a match to TRBD1. This CDR3 is built from 15 residues. V was clipped by 4 bases and J by 5 bases; unmatched bases: 9. From germline, CDR1 is SEHNR and CDR2 FQNEAQ (reference sequence). CDR3 loop: CASSSLDRGVHEQYF. The CDR3 DNA reads as TGTGCCAGCAGCTCCTTAGACAGGGGGGTCCACGAGCAGTACTTC.

The chain is built from TRBV5-4 and TRBJ2-7, with D perhaps matching TRBD2 (5 bases). The CDR3 is 15 amino acids. CDR1 and CDR2 (germline): SGHNT, YYREEE (reference sequence). The ends were cut back, 3 bases at V and 2 bases at J, with 15 bases in the middle. The CDR3 reads CASSSPHYGAYEQYF. The DNA for the CDR3 is TGTGCCAGCAGCTCCCCCCATTACGGGGCCTACGAGCAGTACTTC.

This clone has only one observation. The chain is built from TRBV7-8 and TRBJ2-7; D perhaps matches TRBD1 (6 bases). Deletions cut 1 base from V and 5 bases from J, with 9 bases between. Germline-derived CDR1 and CDR2 are SGHVS and FQNEAQ. The CDR3 has 13 amino acids. CDR3 nucleotide sequence: TGTGCCAGCAGCTTAGATCCAGGGGACGAGCAGTACTTC. As protein: CASSLDPGDEQYF.

The chain uses TRBV7-9 and TRBJ1-4, with unresolved D. Germline lookup yields CDR1 SEHNR and CDR2 FQNEAQ (reference sequence). V lost 5 bases to trimming and J lost 6 bases, with 16 bases between them. CDR3 size: 15 residues. The CDR3 DNA follows: TGTGCCAGCAGCCAGCCCCCGGGTCGTGATGAAAAACTGTTTTTT. Translation gives CASSQPPGRDEKLFF.

The rearrangement uses TRBV9 and TRBJ1-3, with a weak D call TRBD1 (6 bases). The CDR3 consists of 15 residues. Germline V gene sequence: CDR1 SGDLS, CDR2 YYNGEE. Between the trimmed V and J ends, which lost 4 bases and 0 bases, there was a span of 11 bases. CDR3 in DNA: TGTGCCAGCAGCCCCCGGGGGGCCTCTGGAAACACCATATATTTT. This gives the protein CASSPRGASGNTIYF.

The chain combines TRBV7-3 with TRBJ1-6, with a weak D call TRBD1 (5 bases). The CDR3 is 21 residues long. Germline lookup yields CDR1 SGHTA and CDR2 FQGTGA. Trimming shortened V by 1 base and J by 7 bases, and 29 bases separated the two germline ends. The CDR3 coding sequence is TGTGCCAGCAGCTTAATGTCGCGTGGCCAGGGTATACGGAGTCGGAATTCACCCCTCCACTTT. It yields the protein CASSLMSRGQGIRSRNSPLHF.

The CDR3 DNA sequence: TGTGCCAGCCTGAGGAGGGGCCAAAATGGGCAGTACTTC. Translating gives CASLRRGQNGQYF. The rearrangement joins TRBV2 to TRBJ2-7; tentatively, D is TRBD2 (6 bases). The CDR3 contains 13 residues. Deletions cut 8 bases from V and 9 bases from J, with 20 bases between. In germline, CDR1 is SNHLY, CDR2 FYNNEI.

This chain uses TRBV6-5 with TRBJ1-1; maybe TRBD1 (5 bases). The CDR3 has 14 residues. Germline V gives CDR1 MNHEY, CDR2 SVGAGI. V lost 7 bases and J 4 bases, leaving 16 bases between the germline ends. The CDR3 coding sequence is TGTGCCAGCACCCAGTTGGGGGGGGGCACTGAAGCTTTCTTT. As protein: CASTQLGGGTEAFF.

This chain uses TRBV6-2 or TRBV6-3 with TRBJ1-2; D ambiguous. V lost 2 bases to trimming and J lost 7 bases, with 11 bases between them. The CDR3 is 13 amino acids. The germline V gene encodes CDR1 MNHEY and CDR2 SVGEGT. CDR3 sequence (DNA): TGTGCCAGCAGTTACCGCAGAGGGATTGGCTACACCTTC. It specifies CASSYRRGIGYTF.

The chain joins TRBV29-1 to TRBJ1-2; 10 bases agree with TRBD1. Per germline, CDR1 SQVTM and CDR2 ANQGSEA. V gave up 7 bases and J gave up 5 bases; unmatched junction bases: 13. CDR3 size: 15 residues. The CDR3 loop is CSAGGGGTGDYGYTF. CDR3 DNA: TGCAGCGCCGGTGGGGGCGGGACAGGGGATTATGGCTACACCTTC.